Following are 20 T cell receptor beta chains from one sample sequenced in a study of radiotherapy plus CTLA-4 blockade in lung cancer. Assay: immunoSEQ multiplex PCR; the TCRdb copy retains only in-frame clones and omits some. The sample records under 95,000 clones, about 84% being singletons. The sample here was peripheral blood, taken from a patient treated with radiotherapy plus ipilimumab. All receptors derive from a human donor with non-small cell lung cancer who had stable disease on radiotherapy plus ipilimumab.

The gene calls are TRBV4-1 and TRBJ2-1; 7 nucleotides line up with TRBD2. Per germline, CDR1 MGHRA and CDR2 YSYEKL. V gave up 4 bases and J gave up 8 bases; unmatched junction bases: 11. The CDR3 is 15 residues long. CDR3 nucleotide sequence: TGCGCCAGCAGCCGAGATGAGGGCGGGAGCTATGAGCAGTTCTTC. Translating it yields CASSRDEGGSYEQFF.

The chain is built from TRBV5-1 and TRBJ2-1; D might be TRBD2 (5 bases). V was cut by 2 bases and J by 0 bases, with 9 bases left in between. Per germline, CDR1 SGHRS and CDR2 YFSETQ. The CDR3 runs 15 residues. The CDR3 nucleotides read TGCGCCAGCAGCTTCCCCCGGGGCTCCTACAATGAGCAGTTCTTC. This sequence encodes CASSFPRGSYNEQFF. Variable domain in full (rest from reference TRBV5-1 and TRBJ2-1): KAGVTQTPRYLIKTRGQQVTLSCSPISGHRSVSWYQQTPGQGLQFLFEYFSETQRNKGNFPGRFSGRQFSNSRSEMNVSTLELGDSALYLCASSFPRGSYNEQFFGPGTRLTVL.

This rearrangement joins TRBV10-3 to TRBJ2-1; 12 bases align to TRBD2. Germline CDR1 reads ENHRY; CDR2 reads SYGVKD. The CDR3 runs 15 residues. Trimming took 4 bases from V and 4 from J; bases not matched to a gene: 2. Here the CDR3 reads CAISGTSGGYNEQFF. CDR3 sequence (DNA): TGTGCCATCAGTGGTACTAGCGGGGGGTACAATGAGCAGTTCTTC.

V is TRBV6-1 and J is TRBJ1-3, with a possible D match to TRBD1 (6 bases). Between the trimmed V and J ends, which lost 6 bases and 1 base, there was a span of 13 bases. Looked up from germline, CDR1 is MNHNS and CDR2 is SASEGT. The CDR3 spans 15 residues. CDR3 region: CASRREQGSGNTIYF. As DNA, the CDR3 is TGTGCCAGCAGGAGAGAACAGGGTTCTGGAAACACCATATATTTT.

The chain couples TRBV7-6 to TRBJ1-2, with 8 bases aligning to TRBD1. The CDR3 totals 14 residues. V shed 5 bases, J shed 8 bases, and the junction held 10 bases outside the gene matches. Germline V gives CDR1 SGHVS, CDR2 FNYEAQ. CDR3 in DNA: TGTGCCAGCAGCCCCCGGGGACAGGTCGGAGGCTACACCTTC. Translation gives CASSPRGQVGGYTF.

This clone was detected a few times. The V and J genes are TRBV19 and TRBJ1-5, with D hard to call. Germline V gene lookup returns CDR1 LNHDA and CDR2 SQIVND (reference sequence). This CDR3 has 14 amino acids. Trimming took 2 bases from V and 3 from J, leaving 8 bases between them. CDR3 amino acids: CASSISPSNQPQHF. CDR3 DNA: TGTGCCAGTAGTATATCCCCTTCCAATCAGCCCCAGCATTTT.

As DNA, the CDR3 is TGTGCCAGCAGCCAGGGGTCGTTACGAATGCAGTACTTC. It specifies CASSQGSLRMQYF. The genes are TRBV2 and TRBJ2-7; the D gene is possibly TRBD1 (6 bases). The CDR3 length is 13 residues. Trimming took off 6 bases at V and 9 bases at J, with 18 bases between the two ends. Germline values: CDR1 SNHLY, CDR2 FYNNEI.

The chain joins TRBV18 to TRBJ1-2, with TRBD1 as a possible D gene (5 bases). Per germline, CDR1 KGHSH and CDR2 LQKENI. Trimming removed 3 bases from V and 1 base from J, with 9 bases in between. This CDR3 has 14 amino acids. This chain's CDR3 is CASSPTVFNYGYTF. DNA for the CDR3: TGTGCCAGCTCACCGACAGTTTTTAACTATGGCTACACCTTC.

V is TRBV5-4 and J is TRBJ2-1; 9 bases are a match to TRBD2. The length of the CDR3 is 17 residues. V lost 2 bases, J lost 3 bases, and 9 bases stayed unmatched. In germline, CDR1 is SGHNT, CDR2 YYREEE (reference sequence). Here the CDR3 DNA reads TGTGCCAGCAGCTTTGGCGCCGCGGGAGGGGGCTACAATGAGCAGTTCTTC. The encoded protein is CASSFGAAGGGYNEQFF.

The rearrangement links TRBV4-1 to TRBJ2-1; 9 bases are shared with TRBD2. CDR1 MGHRA and CDR2 YSYEKL come from the germline V gene. CDR3 length equals 16 residues. V was clipped by 1 base and J by 10 bases; unmatched bases: 11. The CDR3, as DNA: TGCGCCAGCAGCCAAGGGCCAGCGGGGGGACGCCAGGAGCAGTTCTTC. Translated, it gives CASSQGPAGGRQEQFF.

J is TRBJ1-1 and V is TRBV19; the D gene is possibly TRBD1 (6 bases). The CDR3 sequence is 19 residues long. Between the trimmed V and J ends, which lost 2 bases and 1 base, there was a span of 23 bases. CDR1 is LNHDA, CDR2 SQIVND, per germline (reference sequence). The CDR3 spells CASSIYAPSTGRKNTEAFF. CDR3 in DNA: TGTGCCAGTAGTATATATGCCCCTTCGACAGGACGGAAGAACACTGAAGCTTTCTTT. Full variable domain (outside the CDR3, taken from reference TRBV19 and TRBJ1-1): DGGITQSPKYLFRKEGQNVTLSCEQNLNHDAMYWYRQDPGQGLRLIYYSQIVNDFQKGDIAEGYSVSREKKESFPLTVTSAQKNPTAFYLCASSIYAPSTGRKNTEAFFGQGTRLTVV.

This clone was observed once. The chain uses TRBV29-1 and TRBJ2-1, with TRBD2 matching over 7 bases. The CDR3 covers 16 residues. Per germline, CDR1 SQVTM and CDR2 ANQGSEA. The CDR3 nucleotides read TGCAGGGTTCGGACGGTCGCGGCGGGAGTAGACAATGAGCAGTTCTTC. Its protein product is CRVRTVAAGVDNEQFF.

This rearrangement joins TRBV6-5 to TRBJ1-2; the match to TRBD1 covers 10 bases. Per germline, CDR1 MNHEY and CDR2 SVGAGI. This CDR3 contains 13 residues. V shed 6 bases, J shed 6 bases, and the junction held 4 bases outside the gene matches. Written as DNA, the CDR3 is TGTGCCAGCAGCCCGACAGGGGGCGATGGCTACACCTTC. Translation: CASSPTGGDGYTF.

CDR3 loop: CASSPRWGGVDEQFF. DNA of the CDR3: TGTGCCAGCAGCCCGAGGTGGGGGGGCGTGGATGAGCAGTTCTTC. V gene TRBV9 combines with J gene TRBJ2-1, with D maybe TRBD2 (7 bases). There are 15 residues in the CDR3. CDR1 and CDR2 (germline): SGDLS, YYNGEE. V was pared by 4 bases and J by 8 bases, with 19 bases between.

The chain has TRBV9 and TRBJ2-1; TRBD2 aligns across 13 bases. Germline CDR1 SGDLS, CDR2 YYNGEE. V gave up 0 bases and J gave up 9 bases; unmatched junction bases: 9. The CDR3 covers 17 residues. The CDR3 DNA is TGTGCCAGCAGCGTAGCGACTAGCGGGGGGCCTTTTAGTGAGCAGTTCTTC. Translating it yields CASSVATSGGPFSEQFF. Using reference TRBV9 and TRBJ2-1 for the parts outside the CDR3, the full variable domain is DSGVTQTPKHLITATGQRVTLRCSPRSGDLSVYWYQQSLDQGLQFLIQYYNGEERAKGNILERFSAQQFPDLHSELNLSSLELGDSALYFCASSVATSGGPFSEQFFGPGTRLTVL.

This sequence joins TRBV10-1 and TRBJ1-3; D is possibly TRBD1 (6 bases). The CDR3 has 15 residues. Trimming stripped 5 bases from V and 1 base from J, with 12 bases between. CDR1 and CDR2 (germline): WNHNN, SYGVQD (reference sequence). This CDR3 is CASSMTGASGNTIYF. The DNA of the CDR3 is TGCGCCAGCAGTATGACAGGAGCTTCTGGAAACACCATATATTTT.

This clone was counted between two and nine times. V gene TRBV21-1 combines with J gene TRBJ1-2; no DNA check was done on the table's D call, TRBD1. TRBV21-1 is an annotated pseudogene. This CDR3 contains 16 residues. The CDR3 spells CASSKEGVRANYGYTF. As DNA, the CDR3 is TGTGCCAGCAGCAAAGAAGGGGTACGAGCTAACTATGGCTACACCTTC.

The chain carries TRBV6-5 and TRBJ2-2; maybe TRBD1 (6 bases). Germline values: CDR1 MNHEY, CDR2 SVGAGI. The V end was cut by 6 bases, the J end by 1 base, with 9 bases between. This CDR3 contains 14 residues. CDR3 sequence: CASRAQGNTGELFF. In DNA form, the CDR3 reads TGTGCCAGCAGGGCACAGGGGAACACCGGGGAGCTGTTTTTT.

This clone was seen a single time. This rearrangement joins TRBV7-8 to TRBJ2-5; possibly TRBD2 for D (5 bases). Between the trimmed V and J ends, which lost 1 base and 5 bases, there was a span of 14 bases. Germline loops: CDR1 SGHVS, CDR2 FQNEAQ. The CDR3 extends over 15 amino acids. CDR3 amino acids: CASSLGSSSGETQYF. DNA of the CDR3: TGTGCCAGCAGCTTAGGTTCTAGCTCCGGGGAGACCCAGTACTTC.

This chain uses TRBV11-2 with TRBJ2-2; no firm D call. This CDR3 has 14 residues. Germline V CDR1 and CDR2: SGHAT, FQNNGV. V lost 5 bases and J lost 0, with 7 bases in between. In DNA, the CDR3 is TGTGCCAGCAGCACCTGGGCGAACACCGGGGAGCTGTTTTTT. Protein sequence: CASSTWANTGELFF.